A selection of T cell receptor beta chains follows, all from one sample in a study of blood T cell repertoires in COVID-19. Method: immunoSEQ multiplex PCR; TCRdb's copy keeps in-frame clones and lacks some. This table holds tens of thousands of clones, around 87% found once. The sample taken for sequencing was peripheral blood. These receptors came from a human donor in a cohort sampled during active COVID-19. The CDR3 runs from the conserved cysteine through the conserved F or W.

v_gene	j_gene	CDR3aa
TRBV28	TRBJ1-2	CASSPQGASAPIYGYTF
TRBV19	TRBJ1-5	CASSIGAQENEPQHF
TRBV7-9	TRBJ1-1	CASSLSRGRTEAFF
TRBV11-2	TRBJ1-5	CASSLGDRGFQPQHF
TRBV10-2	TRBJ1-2	CASSQTEQIYGYTF
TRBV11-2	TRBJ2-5	CASSPQQLAGVRETQYF
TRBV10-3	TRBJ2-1	CAIKGVRDSGRSYNEQFF
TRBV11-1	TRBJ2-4	CASSPGWAKNIQYF
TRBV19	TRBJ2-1	CASSFGQGYNEQFF
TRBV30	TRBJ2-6	CAWSQAGGSGANVLTF
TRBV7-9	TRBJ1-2	CASSEARDRAGYTF
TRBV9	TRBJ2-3	CASSVSGTDTQYF
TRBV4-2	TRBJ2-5	CASSHRAAGGQFQETQYF
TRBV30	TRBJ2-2	CAWRGRSNTGELFF
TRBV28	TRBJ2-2	CASSLGGFNTGELFF
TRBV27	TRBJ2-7	CASSLSSGLPYEQYF